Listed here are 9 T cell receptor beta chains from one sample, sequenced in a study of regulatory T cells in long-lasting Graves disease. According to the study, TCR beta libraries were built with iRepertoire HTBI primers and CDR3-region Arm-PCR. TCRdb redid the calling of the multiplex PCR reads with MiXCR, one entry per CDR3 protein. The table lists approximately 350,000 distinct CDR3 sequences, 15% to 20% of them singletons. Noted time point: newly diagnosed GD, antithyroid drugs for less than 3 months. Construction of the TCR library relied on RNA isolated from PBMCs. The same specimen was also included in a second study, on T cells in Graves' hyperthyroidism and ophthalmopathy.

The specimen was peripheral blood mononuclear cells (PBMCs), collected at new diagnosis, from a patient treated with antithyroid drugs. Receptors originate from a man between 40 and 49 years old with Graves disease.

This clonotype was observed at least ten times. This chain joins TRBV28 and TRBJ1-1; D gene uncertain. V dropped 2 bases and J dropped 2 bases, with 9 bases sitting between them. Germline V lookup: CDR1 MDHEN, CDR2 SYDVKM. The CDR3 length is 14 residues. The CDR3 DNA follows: TGTGCCAGCAGTTTACTCGCAGGCAACACTGAAGCTTTCTTT. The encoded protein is CASSLLAGNTEAFF.

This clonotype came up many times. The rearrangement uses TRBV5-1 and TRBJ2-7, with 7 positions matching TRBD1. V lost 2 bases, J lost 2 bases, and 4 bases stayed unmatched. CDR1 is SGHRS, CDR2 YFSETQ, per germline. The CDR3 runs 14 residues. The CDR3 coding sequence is TGCGCCAGCAGCTTACAGGGACAGACCTACGAGCAGTACTTC. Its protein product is CASSLQGQTYEQYF.

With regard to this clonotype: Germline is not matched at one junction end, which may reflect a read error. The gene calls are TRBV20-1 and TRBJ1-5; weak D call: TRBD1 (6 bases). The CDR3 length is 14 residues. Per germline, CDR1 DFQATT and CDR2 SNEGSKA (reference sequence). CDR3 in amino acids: CSAPRPGGNQPQHF. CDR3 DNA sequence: TGCAGTGCGCCGAGACCCGGGGGCAATCAACCCCAGCATTTT.

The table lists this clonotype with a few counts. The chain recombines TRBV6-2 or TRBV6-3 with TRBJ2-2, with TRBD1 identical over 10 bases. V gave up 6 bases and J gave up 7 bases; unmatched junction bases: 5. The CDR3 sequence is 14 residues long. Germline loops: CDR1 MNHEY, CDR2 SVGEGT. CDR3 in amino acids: CASRGQGGYGELFF. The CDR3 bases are TGTGCCAGCAGAGGACAGGGGGGTTACGGGGAGCTGTTTTTT.

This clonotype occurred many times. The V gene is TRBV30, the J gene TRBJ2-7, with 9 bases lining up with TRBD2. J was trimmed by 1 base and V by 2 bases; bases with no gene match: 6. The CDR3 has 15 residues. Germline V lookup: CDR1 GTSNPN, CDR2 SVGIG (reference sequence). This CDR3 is CAWSRGGGPSYEQYF. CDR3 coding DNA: TGTGCCTGGAGTCGCGGGGGGGGACCGTCCTACGAGCAGTACTTC.

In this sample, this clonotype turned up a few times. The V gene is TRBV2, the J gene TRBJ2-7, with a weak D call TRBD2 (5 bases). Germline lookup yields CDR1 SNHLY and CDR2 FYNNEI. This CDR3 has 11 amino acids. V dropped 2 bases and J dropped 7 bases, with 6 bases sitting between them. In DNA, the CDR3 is TGTGCCAGCAGTGAAAGAGGGGAGCAGTACTTC. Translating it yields CASSERGEQYF.

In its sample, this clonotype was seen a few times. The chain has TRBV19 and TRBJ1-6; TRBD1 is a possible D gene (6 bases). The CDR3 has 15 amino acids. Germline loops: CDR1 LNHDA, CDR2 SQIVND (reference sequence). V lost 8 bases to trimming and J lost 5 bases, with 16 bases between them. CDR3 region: CASRTLGHDNSPLHF. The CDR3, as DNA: TGTGCCAGTCGTACCCTGGGACATGATAATTCACCCCTCCACTTT.

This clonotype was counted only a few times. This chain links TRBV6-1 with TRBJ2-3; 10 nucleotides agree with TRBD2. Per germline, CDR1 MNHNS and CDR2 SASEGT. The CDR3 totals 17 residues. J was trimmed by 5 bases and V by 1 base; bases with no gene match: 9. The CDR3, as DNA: TGTGCCAGCAGTGAAGTGGGAAGCGGGGGGGCTAGAGATACGCAGTATTTT. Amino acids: CASSEVGSGGARDTQYF.

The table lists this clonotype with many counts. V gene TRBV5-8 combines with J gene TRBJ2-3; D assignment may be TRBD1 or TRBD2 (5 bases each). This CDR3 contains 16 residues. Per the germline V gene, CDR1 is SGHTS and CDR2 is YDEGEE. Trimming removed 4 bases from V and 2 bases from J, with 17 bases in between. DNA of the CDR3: TGTGCCAGCAGCCTGGGGACCGTTGAGGTCACAGATACGCAGTATTTT. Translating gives CASSLGTVEVTDTQYF.